A single sample is the source of the 17 T cell receptor beta chains below, sequenced in a study of beta chain features in type 1 diabetes. Expressed TCRB transcripts got sequenced, as all isolated RNA was reverse transcribed. TCRdb's table, derived via immunoSEQ multiplex PCR, lists solely in-frame clones and lacks some. This table holds under 350,000 clones, 8% found once. Sequencing was carried out using central memory CD4+ T cells from blood. The receptors shown here come from a young woman in good health.

This clone was detected a few times. V and J are TRBV7-3 and TRBJ2-1, with 12 bases lining up with TRBD2. The CDR3 runs 16 residues. V gave up 3 bases and J gave up 6 bases; unmatched junction bases: 6. Germline values: CDR1 SGHTA, CDR2 FQGTGA. CDR3 in amino acids: CASSLGPSGRGNEQFF. The CDR3 DNA follows: TGTGCCAGCAGCTTGGGCCCTAGCGGGAGGGGCAATGAGCAGTTCTTC.

This chain connects TRBV4-2 to TRBJ1-2, with 7 bases fitting TRBD1. CDR1 and CDR2 (germline): LGHNA, YNFKEQ. The CDR3 is 15 amino acids. V shed 5 bases, J shed 4 bases, and the junction held 10 bases outside the gene matches. CDR3 sequence (DNA): TGTGCCAGCAGCGAAACCGGGACAGTCCGCTATGGCTACACCTTC. Translating it yields CASSETGTVRYGYTF.

Only a few counts were recorded for this clone. The chain carries TRBV13 and TRBJ1-5; D gene unclear. Germline V gene lookup returns CDR1 PRHDT and CDR2 FYEKMQ (reference sequence). The CDR3 contains 15 residues. The V end lost 5 bases, the J end lost 4 bases, and 15 bases lay between the germline ends. The CDR3 sequence is CASSRSGLTNQPQHF. The CDR3 DNA is TGTGCCAGCAGCCGATCGGGATTGACAAATCAGCCCCAGCATTTT. The full variable domain, with the rest looked up from reference TRBV13 and TRBJ1-5, is AAGVIQSPRHLIKEKRETATLKCYPIPRHDTVYWYQQGPGQDPQFLISFYEKMQSDKGSIPDRFSAQQFSDYHSELNMSSLELGDSALYFCASSRSGLTNQPQHFGDGTRLSIL.

The rearrangement joins TRBV7-9 to TRBJ2-1, with 8 bases fitting TRBD2. Germline V lookup: CDR1 SEHNR, CDR2 FQNEAQ (reference sequence). CDR3 length: 15 amino acids. The ends lost 3 bases at V and 8 bases at J; junction bases unmatched: 9. The CDR3 spells CASSLGTSQRHEQFF. In DNA form, the CDR3 reads TGTGCCAGCAGCTTGGGGACTAGTCAAAGGCATGAGCAGTTCTTC.

The chain employs TRBV2 and TRBJ1-5, with unresolved D. The germline V gene encodes CDR1 SNHLY and CDR2 FYNNEI. CDR3 length equals 15 residues. The V and J ends lost 5 bases and 1 base respectively, with 12 bases between them. Here the CDR3 DNA reads TGTGCCAGCAGTAGGAGCGTGGGAAGCAATCAGCCCCAGCATTTT. Amino acid sequence: CASSRSVGSNQPQHF.

The CDR3 DNA reads as TGTGCCAGCAGCTCGATGTGGCTAGCGAACAATGAGCAGTTCTTC. It specifies CASSSMWLANNEQFF. The chain combines TRBV7-3 with TRBJ2-1, with D perhaps TRBD2 (6 bases). The CDR3 is made up of 15 amino acids. Trimming removed 4 bases at V and 5 bases at J, with 15 bases between. The germline CDR1 and CDR2 sequences are SGHTA and FQGTGA.

This clone has only a few counts. This chain joins TRBV4-1 and TRBJ1-4; D is ambiguous. Looked up from germline, CDR1 is MGHRA and CDR2 is YSYEKL. CDR3 length: 16 residues. V was cut by 3 bases and J by 0 bases, with 11 bases left in between. The CDR3 is CASSHKGRATNEKLFF. The DNA for the CDR3 is TGCGCCAGCAGCCATAAAGGACGAGCAACTAATGAAAAACTGTTTTTT.

This clone has just a few counts. The chain joins TRBV29-1 to TRBJ2-5; D possibly matches TRBD1 or TRBD2 (5 bases each). The CDR3 is made up of 13 amino acids. Per germline, CDR1 SQVTM and CDR2 ANQGSEA. Between the trimmed V and J ends, which lost 7 bases and 1 base, there was a span of 13 bases. Written as DNA, the CDR3 is TGCAGCGGGGGTGGGGACCTCCAAGAGACCCAGTACTTC. Translating it yields CSGGGDLQETQYF.

This clone was seen more than once but under ten times. CDR3 residues: CASSPRQGDNEQFF. The CDR3 bases are TGTGCCAGCAGCCCCCGACAGGGGGATAATGAGCAGTTCTTC. The chain carries TRBV9 and TRBJ2-1; 9 positions agree with TRBD1. CDR1 is SGDLS, CDR2 YYNGEE, per germline. Trimming took 4 bases from V and 7 from J; bases not matched to a gene: 6. The length of the CDR3 is 14 residues.

Only a few counts were recorded for this clone. CDR3 in amino acids: CASSYSTSASSYEQYF. The CDR3 nucleotides read TGTGCCAGCAGTTACTCGACTAGCGCGAGCTCCTACGAGCAGTACTTC. The gene calls are TRBV6-6 and TRBJ2-5; 8 nucleotides align to TRBD2. The J call is uncertain, as TRBJ2-7 better fits the DNA end. Germline-derived CDR1 and CDR2 are MNHNY and SVGAGI (reference sequence). This CDR3 is built from 16 residues.

This clone was seen a handful of times. The gene calls are TRBV29-1 and TRBJ2-5, with no clear D. The CDR3 is 13 residues long. V was shortened by 7 bases and J by 1 base, with 13 bases between the two germline ends. Looked up from germline, CDR1 is SQVTM and CDR2 is ANQGSEA. As DNA, the CDR3 is TGCAGCGGGGGTGGGCACCTCCAAGAGACCCAGTACTTC. This encodes CSGGGHLQETQYF.

The sample holds a few counts of this clone. As DNA, the CDR3 is TGTGCCACCAGTGTCAGCAATCAGCCCCAGCATTTT. It is translated as CATSVSNQPQHF. The chain links TRBV15 to TRBJ1-5; no reliable D call. The V gene lost 6 bases and the J gene lost 1 base, with 4 bases spanning the gap. CDR3 length: 12 amino acids. Looked up from germline, CDR1 is LNHNV and CDR2 is YYDKDF (reference sequence).

The chain recombines TRBV6-5 with TRBJ2-1; D is possibly TRBD1 or TRBD2 (7 bases each). Germline CDR1 MNHEY, CDR2 SVGAGI. This CDR3 is 15 amino acids long. V dropped 8 bases and J dropped 4 bases, with 18 bases sitting between them. CDR3 sequence: CASQGGGSGYNEQFF. The CDR3 DNA reads TGTGCCAGCCAGGGGGGCGGGAGTGGGTACAATGAGCAGTTCTTC.

The chain has TRBV5-1 and TRBJ1-4, with 9 bases aligning to TRBD1. This CDR3 spans 15 amino acids. Germline CDR1 reads SGHRS; CDR2 reads YFSETQ. Unmatched junction bases numbered 3, after V lost 2 bases and J lost 4 bases. The CDR3 sequence is CASSFTGGGNEKLFF. The DNA for the CDR3 is TGCGCCAGCAGCTTTACAGGGGGCGGTAATGAAAAACTGTTTTTT. Supplemented by reference TRBV5-1 and TRBJ1-4, the full variable domain reads KAGVTQTPRYLIKTRGQQVTLSCSPISGHRSVSWYQQTPGQGLQFLFEYFSETQRNKGNFPGRFSGRQFSNSRSEMNVSTLELGDSALYLCASSFTGGGNEKLFFGSGTQLSVL.

This clone has a handful of counts. The chain links TRBV5-4 to TRBJ1-2; 11 nucleotides agree with TRBD1. The CDR3 is made up of 15 amino acids. The germline gives CDR1 SGHNT, CDR2 YYREEE (reference sequence). Trimming cost V 4 bases and J 1 base; bases outside gene matches: 3. Written as DNA, the CDR3 is TGTGCCAGCAGCCGGACAGGGGGCCTTAACTATGGCTACACCTTC. Protein: CASSRTGGLNYGYTF.

This clone was picked up a small number of times. The chain carries TRBV7-9 and TRBJ2-3; D not certain. The V gene lost 2 bases and the J gene lost 2 bases, with 8 bases spanning the gap. The CDR3 is 14 residues long. Germline V lookup: CDR1 SEHNR, CDR2 FQNEAQ (reference sequence). The CDR3 is CASSLWGSTDTQYF. DNA for the CDR3: TGTGCCAGCAGCTTATGGGGTTCCACAGATACGCAGTATTTT.

In nucleotides, the CDR3 is TGTGCCTGGAGTGTAAGCTATGGCTACACCTTC. As protein: CAWSVSYGYTF. V is TRBV30 and J is TRBJ1-2; D remains unclear. Trimming removed 0 bases from V and 4 bases from J, with 3 bases in between. The CDR3 is made up of 11 amino acids. Germline loops: CDR1 GTSNPN, CDR2 SVGIG (reference sequence).